Reported below is one T cell receptor (beta chain). This entry is derived from a study of early T cells in non-severe SARS-CoV-2 infection. Looked up from germline, CDR1 is KGHDR and CDR2 is SFDVKD. The CDR3 sequence is 14 residues long. The V gene lost 5 bases and the J gene lost 1 base, with 9 bases spanning the gap. One entry per CDR3 protein results from TCRdb running MiXCR on the 5' RACE reads. This repertoire shows under 90,000 distinct CDR3 sequences, less than 15% found once; its top ten account for under 8%. The TCR sequence derives from an adult who was a healthcare worker with PCR-confirmed SARS-CoV-2 infection or an uninfected control (not recorded which). The sequenced sample consisted of whole blood. The J gene is TRBJ2-3, the V gene TRBV24-1, with no clear D. The DNA of the CDR3 is TGTGCCACCAGTGGCTCCGCAGGCACAGATACGCAGTATTTT. The encoded protein is CATSGSAGTDTQYF.